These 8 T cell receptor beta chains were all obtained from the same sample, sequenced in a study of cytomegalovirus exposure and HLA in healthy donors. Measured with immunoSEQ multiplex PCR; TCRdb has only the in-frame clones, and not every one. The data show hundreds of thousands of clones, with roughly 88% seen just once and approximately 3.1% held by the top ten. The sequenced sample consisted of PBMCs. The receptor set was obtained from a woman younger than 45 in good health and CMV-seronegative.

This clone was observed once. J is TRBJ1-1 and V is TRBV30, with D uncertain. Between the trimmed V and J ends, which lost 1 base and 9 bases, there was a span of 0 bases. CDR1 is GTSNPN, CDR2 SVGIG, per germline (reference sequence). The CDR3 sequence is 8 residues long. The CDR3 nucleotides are TGTGCCTGGAGTGAAGCTTTCTTT. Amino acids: CAWSEAFF.

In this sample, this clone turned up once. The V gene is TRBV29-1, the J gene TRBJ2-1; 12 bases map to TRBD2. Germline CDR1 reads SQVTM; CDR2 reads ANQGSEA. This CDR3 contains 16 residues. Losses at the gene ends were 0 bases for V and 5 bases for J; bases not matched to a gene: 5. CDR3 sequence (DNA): TGCAGCGTTGAAGACCCGACTAGCGGGAGCCACAATGAGCAGTTCTTC. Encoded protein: CSVEDPTSGSHNEQFF.

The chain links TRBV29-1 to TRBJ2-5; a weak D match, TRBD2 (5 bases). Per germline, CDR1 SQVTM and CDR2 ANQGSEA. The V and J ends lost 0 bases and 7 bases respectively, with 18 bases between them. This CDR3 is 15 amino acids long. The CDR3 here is CSVEDQTRNAGTQYF. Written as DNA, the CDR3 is TGCAGCGTTGAAGATCAGACCAGAAATGCGGGGACCCAGTACTTC. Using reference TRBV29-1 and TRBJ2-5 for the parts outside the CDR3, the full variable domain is SAVISQKPSRDICQRGTSLTIQCQVDSQVTMMFWYRQQPGQSLTLIATANQGSEATYESGFVIDKFPISRPNLTFSTLTVSNMSPEDSSIYLCSVEDQTRNAGTQYFGPGTRLLVL.

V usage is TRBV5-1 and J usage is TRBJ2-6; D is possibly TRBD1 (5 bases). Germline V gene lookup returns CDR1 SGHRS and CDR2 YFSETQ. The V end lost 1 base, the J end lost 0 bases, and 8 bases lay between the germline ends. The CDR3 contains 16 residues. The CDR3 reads CASSLQGTSGANVLTF. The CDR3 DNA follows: TGCGCCAGCAGCTTGCAGGGTACCTCTGGGGCCAACGTCCTGACTTTC. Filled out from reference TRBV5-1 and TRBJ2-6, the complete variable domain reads KAGVTQTPRYLIKTRGQQVTLSCSPISGHRSVSWYQQTPGQGLQFLFEYFSETQRNKGNFPGRFSGRQFSNSRSEMNVSTLELGDSALYLCASSLQGTSGANVLTFGAGSRLTVL.

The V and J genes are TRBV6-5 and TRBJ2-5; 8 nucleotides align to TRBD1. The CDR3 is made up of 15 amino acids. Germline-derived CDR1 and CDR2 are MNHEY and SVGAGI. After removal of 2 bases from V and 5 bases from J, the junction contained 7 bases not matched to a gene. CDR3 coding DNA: TGTGCCAGCAGTTACGGACAGGGCTTGTACGAGACCCAGTACTTC. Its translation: CASSYGQGLYETQYF.

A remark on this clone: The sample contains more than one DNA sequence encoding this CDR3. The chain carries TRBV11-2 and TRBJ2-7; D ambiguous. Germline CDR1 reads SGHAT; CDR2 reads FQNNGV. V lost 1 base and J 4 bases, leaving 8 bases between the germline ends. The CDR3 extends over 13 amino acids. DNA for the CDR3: TGTGCCAGCAGCTTAGGACCCCCTTACGAGCAGTACTTC. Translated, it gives CASSLGPPYEQYF.

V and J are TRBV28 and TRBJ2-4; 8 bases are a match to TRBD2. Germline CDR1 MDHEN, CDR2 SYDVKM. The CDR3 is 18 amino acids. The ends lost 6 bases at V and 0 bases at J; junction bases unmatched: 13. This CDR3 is CASSPLREALSAKNIQYF. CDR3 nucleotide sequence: TGTGCCAGCAGCCCCTTGCGGGAGGCCCTATCAGCCAAAAACATTCAGTACTTC.

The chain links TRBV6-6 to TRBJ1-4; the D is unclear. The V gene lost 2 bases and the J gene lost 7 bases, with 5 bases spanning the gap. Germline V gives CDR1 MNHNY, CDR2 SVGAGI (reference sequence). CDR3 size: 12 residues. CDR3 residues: CASSYNGEKLFF. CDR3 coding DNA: TGTGCCAGCAGTTACAATGGTGAAAAACTGTTTTTT.